Detailed here is one T cell receptor beta chain. Its antigen is as yet unknown. This record comes from a study of shared clonotypes between healthy human individuals. Findings of the study overall: In four donors, around 5.5% of naive CD4 clonotypes appeared in common. It was the non-shared clonotypes that had lower generation probabilities than clonotypes shared by all four donors.

The table came from immunoSEQ multiplex PCR; TCRdb's copy has only in-frame clones and leaves some out. The sample holds approximately 2,000,000 clones; just over 90% are singletons and the top ten take under 2%. The CDR3 has 16 amino acids. Germline V lookup: CDR1 SNHLY, CDR2 FYNNEI. V lost 3 bases to trimming and J lost 4 bases, with 16 bases between them. CD45RO negativity and positive selection for CCR7 defined naive CD8 cells, a population that excluded terminally differentiated effector memory CD45RA+ cells. This clonotype was obtained from a man aged 18-30 years in good health. Some clones in this sample may be carry-over from other donors' samples. This chain joins TRBV2 and TRBJ1-5; weak D call: TRBD1 (6 bases). Material: naive CD8+ T cells from PBMCs. CDR3 nucleotides: TGTGCCAGCAGTGACAAGTCCAGGGGAGGGAATCAGCCCCAGCATTTT. Residues: CASSDKSRGGNQPQHF.